This T cell receptor beta chain was recorded in a study of OX40 agonist ivuxolimab in advanced cancers. For the study in its entirety: Ivuxolimab, which targeted the costimulatory receptor OX40 (CD134), was an agonistic, fully human IgG2 monoclonal antibody. Intravenous ivuxolimab was administered to patients every 2 weeks at six dose levels: 0.01, 0.1, 0.3, 1.5, 3 and 10 mg/kg. Of the 50 or so patients in dose escalation, about 19 had hepatocellular carcinoma, some 15 had melanoma, 9 had renal cell carcinoma and 9 had head and neck cancer. A male proportion of around 80% and a mean age of around 60 years, ranging from roughly 23 to 85, were recorded for the dose-escalation cohort. Prior anti-PD-1, anti-PD-L1 or anti-CTLA-4 therapy was permitted, and checkpoint inhibitors had been received by about two fifths of dose-escalation patients. Partial responses were achieved by three dose-escalation patients, of whom one had hepatocellular carcinoma and two had cutaneous melanoma. The point of sequencing TCRbeta in the periphery was to test whether ivuxolimab changed TCR sequence diversity and drove clonal T-cell expansion. The monotherapy dose-escalation portion (N ≈ 55 patients) of the phase I ivuxolimab trial is reported in the paper. Here is what the overall study found, with its caveats: The antigen specificity of the peripheral T cells that underwent clonal expansion was not determined. In the 0.1-3.0 mg/kg groups, partial responders had among the lowest normalized peripheral clonal expansion, particularly in CD8+ T cells. After ivuxolimab, CD8+ T cells had more expanded clones than CD4+ T cells on average. Low levels of normalized T-cell clonal expansion were also shown by some nonresponding patients. Clonal expansion of both CD4+ and CD8+ blood T cells was observed from baseline to week 6 at doses 0.1 to 3.0 mg/kg.

For sequencing of the TCRbeta CDR3 region, genomic DNA was extracted from the sorted cells. The immunoSEQ Assay was used to sequence the TCRbeta CDR3 regions. TCRdb obtained this table from immuneACCESS and retained in-frame rearrangements with V and J assigned. These tables miss some clones; where compared with another copy, unresolved V genes account for less than half of the shortfall, and the remainder is unexplained. The sample records tens of thousands of clones, roughly 92% of which are singletons. The ten largest make up 0.44% of the sample. The trial excluded patients who had a history of autoimmune disease or who were on systemic immunosuppression. Peripheral blood for TCR sequencing was collected from all dose cohorts at baseline, on cycle 4 day 1, and on cycle 7 day 1. Samples were obtained from an open-label, multicenter, first-in-human phase I dose-escalation trial of ivuxolimab. The trial enrolled adults with locally advanced or metastatic head and neck squamous cell, hepatocellular, melanoma or renal cell carcinoma. Before TCR sequencing, CD4+ T cells and CD8+ T cells from peripheral blood were sorted into separate populations.

Comment on this clone: The clone's antigen remains unknown. No much larger clonotype is one base removed from it; base qualities were not supplied.

The germline V gene yields SGHRS for CDR1 and YFSETQ for CDR2. From its cysteine to its phenylalanine, the CDR3 spans 15 amino acids. The DNA shown is the 45-base CDR3, in frame from base 1. V and J lose 0 bases and 8 bases, and a span of 17 bases separates them. The TCR originated in an adult with an advanced solid tumor such as melanoma, head and neck, liver or kidney cancer. Sample: CD4+ or CD8+ T cells sorted from blood, taken in a trial of the OX40 agonist ivuxolimab. Here the chain combines TRBV5-1 and TRBJ1-1; possibly the D gene is TRBD1, per 6 matching bases. The DNA is TGCGCCAGCAGCTTGGAATCGGGGGGCACCGAAGAAGCTTTCTTT. It translates as CASSLESGGTEEAFF.